This entry lists 9 T cell receptor beta chains sequenced from one sample in a study of T cell clonality in common variable immunodeficiency. Some clones are missing from TCRdb's copy, which holds only in-frame ones; the method was immunoSEQ multiplex PCR. This sample has about 52,000 clones and no singletons, with 2% to 2.5% in the ten largest. The sample comprised peripheral blood mononuclear cells. The receptors stem from a person between 18 and 75 years old in good health.

This clone has ten or more counts. The sequenced fragment ends 3 residues before the CDR3 boundary, so the rest is inferred from the germline J gene. V is TRBV18 and J is TRBJ2-1; 8 bases fit TRBD2. With 3 bases clipped from V and 4 bases from J, the junction kept 11 bases outside the gene matches. From germline, CDR1 is KGHSH and CDR2 LQKENI. The CDR3 loop spans 17 amino acids. The CDR3 DNA, read in part, is TGTGCCAGCTCACCGTCCCGGGGTAGCGGGACTTACAATGAG. Translated: CASSPSRGSGTYNE. The CDR3 in full is CASSPSRGSGTYNEQFF.

On this clone itself: One junction end does not reproduce the germline sequence, and a read error may be involved. The read terminates 3 residues ahead of where the CDR3 ends, so the germline J gene completes it. Other DNA variants within this sample encode the same CDR3. The chain has TRBV7-2 and TRBJ1-2; D may be TRBD1 (6 bases). The germline V gene has CDR1 SGHTA and CDR2 FQGNSA. This CDR3 contains 13 residues. The CDR3 loop reads CASSLPGAYGYTF. The sequenced part of the CDR3 DNA is TGCGCCAGCAGCTTACCAGGGGCCTATGGC.

This clone was seen repeatedly, ten times or more. The CDR3 end falls 3 residues outside the read, so it is completed with the germline J gene. V and J are TRBV30 and TRBJ2-7; weak D call: TRBD1 (6 bases). Trimming left V 3 bases short and J 3 bases short, with 12 bases between. Germline V lookup: CDR1 GTSNPN, CDR2 SVGIG (reference sequence). The length of the CDR3 is 13 residues. The CDR3 reads CAWSRGPLYEQYF. CDR3 bases read: TGTGCCTGGAGCAGGGGTCCCCTCTACGAG.

This clone was counted ten times or more. The read is 3 residues too short to cover the CDR3 end, so that end is filled in from the germline J gene. The chain has TRBV7-8 and TRBJ2-1, with 9 bases identical to TRBD1. CDR3 length equals 14 residues. V lost 7 bases and J lost 7; bases outside the gene matches: 8. The germline V gene has CDR1 SGHVS and CDR2 FQNEAQ. The CDR3 sequence: CASKDRDRVNEQFF. The part of the CDR3 DNA that was read is TGTGCCAGCAAAGATCGGGACAGGGTGAATGAG.

The table lists this clone with many counts. The read stops 3 residues short of the end of the CDR3; the missing end is completed from the germline J gene. This chain links TRBV18 with TRBJ1-1, with D possibly TRBD1 on 6 matching bases. The CDR3 has 14 residues. V was trimmed by 3 bases and J by 6 bases, leaving 14 bases between them. CDR1 and CDR2 (germline): KGHSH, LQKENI. CDR3 protein: CASSPQGREAEAFF. Partial CDR3 DNA: TGTGCCAGCTCACCTCAGGGGAGGGAGGCTGAA.

In its sample, this clone was seen a few times. The read ends 3 residues before the CDR3 terminus; that terminus is restored from the germline J gene. The chain is built from TRBV19 and TRBJ2-7, with TRBD1 identical over 10 bases. The CDR3 runs 13 residues. The junction had 1 base not matched to a gene; V was cut back by 4 bases and J by 4 bases. Per germline, CDR1 LNHDA and CDR2 SQIVND (reference sequence). This CDR3 reads CASSTDRGYEQYF. CDR3 bases read: TGTGCCAGTAGTACGGACAGGGGGTACGAG.

The sample holds many counts of this clone. The read falls 3 residues short of the CDR3 end, and the missing part is taken from the germline J gene. This chain connects TRBV19 to TRBJ2-1; 12 bases agree with TRBD2. Trimming at V came to 6 bases and at J to 4 bases, leaving 7 bases not matched to a gene. Germline V CDR1 and CDR2: LNHDA, SQIVND (reference sequence). The CDR3 extends over 16 amino acids. The CDR3 bases that were read are TGTGCCAGTAGGGCCCAGCTAGCGGGAGGGTACAATGAG. Its protein product is CASRAQLAGGYNE. The full-length CDR3 reads as CASRAQLAGGYNEQFF.

At least ten counts were recorded for this clone. The read ends 3 residues early relative to the CDR3; the germline J gene fills the gap. V is TRBV5-1 and J is TRBJ1-4; D perhaps matches TRBD1 (5 bases). The CDR3 extends over 15 amino acids. Trimming took 4 bases from V and 7 from J, leaving 17 bases between them. Germline V lookup: CDR1 SGHRS, CDR2 YFSETQ. Incomplete CDR3 DNA: TGCGCCAGCAGCCAAACGGGGGTTCAAGGTGAAAAA. Translating gives CASSQTGVQGEK. From start to end, the CDR3 is CASSQTGVQGEKLFF.

This clone has ten or more counts. Read sequence stops 3 residues before the CDR3 end, and the germline J gene provides the missing end. The chain links TRBV19 to TRBJ1-4; the D is unclear. The CDR3 is 14 amino acids. CDR1 is LNHDA, CDR2 SQIVND, per germline (reference sequence). Trimming left V 4 bases short and J 0 bases short, with 6 bases between. The CDR3 DNA, read in part, is TGTGCCAGTAGTACAGGAGCAACTAATGAAAAA. Amino acid sequence: CASSTGATNEK. The CDR3 as a whole reads CASSTGATNEKLFF.